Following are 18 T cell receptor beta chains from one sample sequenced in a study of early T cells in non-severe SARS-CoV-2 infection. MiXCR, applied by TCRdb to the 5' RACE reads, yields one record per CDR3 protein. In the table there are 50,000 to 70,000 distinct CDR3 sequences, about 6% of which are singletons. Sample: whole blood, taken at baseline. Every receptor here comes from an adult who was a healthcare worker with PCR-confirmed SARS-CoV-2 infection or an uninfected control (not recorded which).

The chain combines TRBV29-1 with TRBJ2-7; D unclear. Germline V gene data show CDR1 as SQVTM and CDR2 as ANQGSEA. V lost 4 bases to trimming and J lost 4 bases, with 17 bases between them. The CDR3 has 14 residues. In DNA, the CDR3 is TGCAGCGTTGTTAAGGGCCCGATCCCTTACGAGCAGTACTTC. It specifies CSVVKGPIPYEQYF.

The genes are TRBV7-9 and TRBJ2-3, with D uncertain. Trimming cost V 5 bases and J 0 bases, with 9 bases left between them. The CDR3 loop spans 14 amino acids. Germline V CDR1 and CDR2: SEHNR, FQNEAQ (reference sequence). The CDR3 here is CASSIQLSTDTQYF. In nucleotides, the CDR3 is TGTGCCAGCAGCATACAACTTAGCACAGATACGCAGTATTTT. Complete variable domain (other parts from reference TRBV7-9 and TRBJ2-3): DTGVSQNPRHKITKRGQNVTFRCDPISEHNRLYWYRQTLGQGPEFLTYFQNEAQLEKSRLLSDRFSAERPKGSFSTLEIQRTEQGDSAMYLCASSIQLSTDTQYFGPGTRLTVL.

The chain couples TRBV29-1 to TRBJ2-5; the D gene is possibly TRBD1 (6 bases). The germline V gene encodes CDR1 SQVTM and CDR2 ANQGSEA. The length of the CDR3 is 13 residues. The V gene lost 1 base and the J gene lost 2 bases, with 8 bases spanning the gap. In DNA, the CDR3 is TGCAGCGTTGAAGGACAGGAACAAGAGACCCAGTACTTC. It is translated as CSVEGQEQETQYF.

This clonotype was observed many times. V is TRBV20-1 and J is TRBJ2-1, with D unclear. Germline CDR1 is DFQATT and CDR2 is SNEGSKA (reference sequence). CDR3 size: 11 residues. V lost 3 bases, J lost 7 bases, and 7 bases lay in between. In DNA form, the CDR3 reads TGCAGTGCTAGGGGCGAGAATGAGCAGTTCTTC. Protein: CSARGENEQFF.

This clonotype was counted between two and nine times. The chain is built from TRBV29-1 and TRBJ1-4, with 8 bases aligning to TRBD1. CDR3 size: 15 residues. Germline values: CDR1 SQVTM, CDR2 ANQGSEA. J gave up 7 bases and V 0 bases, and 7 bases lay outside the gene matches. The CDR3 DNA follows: TGCAGCGTTGAAGATCCCGGACAGGGAAGTGAAAAACTGTTTTTT. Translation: CSVEDPGQGSEKLFF.

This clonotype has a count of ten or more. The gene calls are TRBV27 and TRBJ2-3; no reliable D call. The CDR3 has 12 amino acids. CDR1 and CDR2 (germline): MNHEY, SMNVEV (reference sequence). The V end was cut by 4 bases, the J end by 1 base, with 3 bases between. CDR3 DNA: TGTGCCAGCAGTTCAGGCACAGATACGCAGTATTTT. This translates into CASSSGTDTQYF.

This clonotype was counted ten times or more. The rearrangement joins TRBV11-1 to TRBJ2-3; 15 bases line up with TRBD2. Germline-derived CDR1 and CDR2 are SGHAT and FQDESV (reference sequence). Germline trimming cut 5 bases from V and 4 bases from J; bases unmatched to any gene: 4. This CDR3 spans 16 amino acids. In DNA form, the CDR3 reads TGTGCCAGCAGCCGGACTAGCGGGAGGGTAGCAGATACGCAGTATTTT. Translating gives CASSRTSGRVADTQYF.

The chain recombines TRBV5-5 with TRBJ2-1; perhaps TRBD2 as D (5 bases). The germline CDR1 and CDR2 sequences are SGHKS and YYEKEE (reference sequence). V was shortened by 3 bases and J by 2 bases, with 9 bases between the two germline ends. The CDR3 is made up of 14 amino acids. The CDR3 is CASSSSGAYNEQFF. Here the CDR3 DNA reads TGTGCCAGCAGCTCTTCCGGGGCCTACAATGAGCAGTTCTTC.

The CDR3 reads CASSSGLAGGNEQFF. The CDR3 DNA is TGTGCCAGCAGTTCAGGACTAGCGGGCGGGAATGAGCAGTTCTTC. V and J are TRBV27 and TRBJ2-1; 11 nucleotides agree with TRBD2. The germline CDR1 and CDR2 sequences are MNHEY and SMNVEV (reference sequence). This CDR3 comprises 15 residues. Losses at the gene ends were 4 bases for V and 7 bases for J; bases not matched to a gene: 6.

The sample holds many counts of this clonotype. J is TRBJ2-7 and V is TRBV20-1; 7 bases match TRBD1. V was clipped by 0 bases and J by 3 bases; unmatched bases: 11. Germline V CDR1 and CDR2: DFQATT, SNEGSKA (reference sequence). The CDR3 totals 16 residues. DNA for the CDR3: TGCAGTGCTAGAGATTATGAGGGGCAGGGGGTCTACGAGCAGTACTTC. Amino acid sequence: CSARDYEGQGVYEQYF.

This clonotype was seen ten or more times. The DNA for the CDR3 is TGTGCCAGCAGCCTCGCTTCCGGGACAGGGGATCATGGCACCTTC. It yields the protein CASSLASGTGDHGTF. The V call is TRBV4-2, the J call TRBJ1-2; 10 bases map to TRBD1. Trimming took 4 bases from V and 13 from J; bases not matched to a gene: 15. The CDR3 has 15 amino acids. Germline-derived CDR1 and CDR2 are LGHNA and YNFKEQ.

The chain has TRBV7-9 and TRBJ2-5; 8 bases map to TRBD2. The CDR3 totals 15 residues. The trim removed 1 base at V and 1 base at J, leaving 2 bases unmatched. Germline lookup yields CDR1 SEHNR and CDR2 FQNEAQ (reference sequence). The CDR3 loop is CASSLGSGVQETQYF. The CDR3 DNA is TGTGCCAGCAGCTTAGGTAGCGGGGTCCAAGAGACCCAGTACTTC.

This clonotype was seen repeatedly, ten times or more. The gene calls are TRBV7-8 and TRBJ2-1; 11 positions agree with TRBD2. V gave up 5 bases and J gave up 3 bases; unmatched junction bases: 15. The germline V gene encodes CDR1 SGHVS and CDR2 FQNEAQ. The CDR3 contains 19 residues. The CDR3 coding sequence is TGTGCCAGCAGCCCCCGGAATAGCGGGAGGGGCCCCCTCTACAATGAGCAGTTCTTC. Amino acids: CASSPRNSGRGPLYNEQFF.

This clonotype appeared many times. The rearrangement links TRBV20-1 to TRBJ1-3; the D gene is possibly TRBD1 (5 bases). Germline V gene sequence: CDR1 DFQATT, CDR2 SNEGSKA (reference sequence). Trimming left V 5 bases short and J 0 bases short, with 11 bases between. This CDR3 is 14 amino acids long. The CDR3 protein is CSAGSGSSGNTIYF. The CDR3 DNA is TGCAGTGCTGGGTCAGGGAGCTCTGGAAACACCATATATTTT.

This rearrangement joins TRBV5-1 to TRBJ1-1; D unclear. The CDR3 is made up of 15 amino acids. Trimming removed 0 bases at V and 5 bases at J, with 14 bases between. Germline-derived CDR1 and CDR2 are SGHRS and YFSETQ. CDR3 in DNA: TGCGCCAGCAGCTTGGGTTACATCGGGGAGACTGAAGCTTTCTTT. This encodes CASSLGYIGETEAFF.

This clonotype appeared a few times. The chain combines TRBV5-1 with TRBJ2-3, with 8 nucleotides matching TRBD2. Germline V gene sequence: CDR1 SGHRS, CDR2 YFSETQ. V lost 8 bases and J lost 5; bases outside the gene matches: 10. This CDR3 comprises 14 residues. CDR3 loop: CASTPAGAVDTQYF. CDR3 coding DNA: TGCGCCAGTACACCAGCGGGGGCGGTAGATACGCAGTATTTT.

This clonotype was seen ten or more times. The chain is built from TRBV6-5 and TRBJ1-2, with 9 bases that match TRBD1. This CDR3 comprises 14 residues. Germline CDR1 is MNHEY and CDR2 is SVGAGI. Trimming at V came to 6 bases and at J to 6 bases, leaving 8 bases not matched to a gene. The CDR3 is CASRHPGQGHGYTF. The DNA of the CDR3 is TGTGCCAGCAGGCATCCGGGACAGGGTCATGGCTACACCTTC.

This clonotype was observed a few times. DNA of the CDR3: TGTGCCAGCAGCAAAGGCAAGGCGGGCAACCAGAATTCACCCCTCCACTTT. This codes for CASSKGKAGNQNSPLHF. The chain is built from TRBV21-1 and TRBJ1-6. TRBV21-1 is designated a pseudogene. The length of the CDR3 is 17 residues.